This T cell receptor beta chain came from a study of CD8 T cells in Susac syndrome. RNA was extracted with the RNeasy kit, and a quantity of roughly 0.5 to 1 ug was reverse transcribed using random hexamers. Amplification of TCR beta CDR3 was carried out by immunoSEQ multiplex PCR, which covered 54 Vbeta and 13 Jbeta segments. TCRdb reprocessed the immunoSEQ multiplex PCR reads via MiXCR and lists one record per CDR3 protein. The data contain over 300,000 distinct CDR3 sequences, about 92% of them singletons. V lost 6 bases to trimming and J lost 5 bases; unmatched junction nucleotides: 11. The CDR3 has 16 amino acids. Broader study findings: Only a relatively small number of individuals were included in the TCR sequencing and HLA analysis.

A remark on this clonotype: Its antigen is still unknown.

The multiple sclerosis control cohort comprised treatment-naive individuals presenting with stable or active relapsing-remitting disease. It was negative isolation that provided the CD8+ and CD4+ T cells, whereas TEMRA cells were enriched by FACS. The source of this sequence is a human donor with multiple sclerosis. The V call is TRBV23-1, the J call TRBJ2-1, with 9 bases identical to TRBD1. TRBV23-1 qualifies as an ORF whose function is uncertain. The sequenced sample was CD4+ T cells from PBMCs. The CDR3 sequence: CASSQPQGAKDNEQFF. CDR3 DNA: TGCGCCAGCAGCCAACCACAGGGGGCTAAGGACAATGAGCAGTTCTTC.